This entry concerns a single T cell receptor beta chain. The sample belongs to a study of shared T cell receptors in the human thymus. The CDR3 totals 14 residues. The trim removed 0 bases at V and 3 bases at J, leaving 2 bases unmatched. CDR1 and CDR2 (germline): SGHRS, YFSETQ. TCRdb's table, derived via immunoSEQ multiplex PCR, lists solely in-frame clones and lacks some. This sample has hundreds of thousands of clones, with roughly 90% found just once. This same sample was also part of a study on human thymus T cells. That paper notes: Resections removed during corrective heart surgery provided the thymus tissue used. Across thymic and blood repertoires, the usage of V and J genes appeared to be biased.

The sample was thymocytes. This TCR came from a boy in the first two years of life with a congenital heart defect. The chain couples TRBV5-1 to TRBJ1-2; 7 bases fit TRBD1. CDR3 bases: TGCGCCAGCAGCTTGGGCCAGGGGGACTATGGCTACACCTTC. Translating it yields CASSLGQGDYGYTF.